These 28 T cell receptor beta chains were sequenced from one sample in a study of T cells in Graves' hyperthyroidism and ophthalmopathy. Amplified regions were TCR beta CDR3 sequences from RNA transcripts. The HTBI set primed first-round TCR CDR3 RT-PCR. MiXCR was run by TCRdb on the multiplex PCR reads, yielding one entry per CDR3 protein. The sample records some 360,000 distinct CDR3 sequences, about 15% being singletons. Sample: blood. The origin of the receptors is an older woman with Graves' hyperthyroidism.

This clonotype was picked up a small number of times. This sequence joins TRBV2 and TRBJ2-7; tentatively, D is TRBD1 (6 bases). The CDR3 totals 17 residues. CDR1 and CDR2 (germline): SNHLY, FYNNEI. The V and J ends lost 4 bases and 4 bases respectively, with 23 bases between them. This chain's CDR3 is CASSAAFGQGMNYEQYF. The CDR3 DNA reads TGTGCCAGCAGTGCGGCATTTGGGCAGGGGATGAATTACGAGCAGTACTTC.

This clonotype was counted only a few times. The CDR3 protein is CASSQPGRGEETQYF. The CDR3 nucleotides are TGCGCCAGCAGTCAACCCGGACGGGGGGAAGAGACCCAGTACTTC. This chain connects TRBV4-1 to TRBJ2-5; 7 nucleotides match TRBD2. Germline CDR1 reads MGHRA; CDR2 reads YSYEKL. This CDR3 is built from 15 residues. V gave up 6 bases and J gave up 3 bases; unmatched junction bases: 10.

The chain employs TRBV25-1 and TRBJ2-6; D is perhaps TRBD2 (5 bases). The germline gives CDR1 MGHDK, CDR2 SYGVNS. V was shortened by 2 bases and J by 0 bases, with 14 bases between the two germline ends. This CDR3 is 18 amino acids long. The CDR3 DNA reads as TGTGCCAGCAGTGAAGGAGGAGGACCGGTCTCTGGGGCCAACGTCCTGACTTTC. Encoded protein: CASSEGGGPVSGANVLTF.

This clonotype was counted many times. The chain uses TRBV3-1 and TRBJ2-3; 11 bases fit TRBD2. The CDR3 is 14 residues long. CDR1 is LGHDT and CDR2 is YNNKEL in the germline V gene (reference sequence). After removal of 3 bases from V and 6 bases from J, the junction contained 2 bases not matched to a gene. The CDR3 DNA reads TGTGCCAGCAGCCAGACTAGCGGGATGGATACGCAGTATTTT. This codes for CASSQTSGMDTQYF.

This clonotype was recorded at least ten times. V usage is TRBV7-8 and J usage is TRBJ1-1; 7 nucleotides line up with TRBD1. This CDR3 is 13 amino acids long. Germline lookup yields CDR1 SGHVS and CDR2 FQNEAQ. The V segment lost 4 bases and the J segment 4 bases; nucleotides outside the gene matches: 3. CDR3 amino acids: CASSWGQSTEAFF. The CDR3 nucleotides read TGTGCCAGCAGCTGGGGACAGTCCACTGAAGCTTTCTTT.

This clonotype was seen at least ten times. This rearrangement joins TRBV30 to TRBJ1-1; TRBD1 is a possible D gene (5 bases). The germline V and J ends were trimmed by 4 bases and 8 bases, with 11 bases remaining between them. There are 11 residues in the CDR3. Germline V gene sequence: CDR1 GTSNPN, CDR2 SVGIG (reference sequence). The CDR3 is CAWMRGAEAFF. CDR3 nucleotide sequence: TGTGCCTGGATGAGGGGCGCGGAAGCTTTCTTT.

The chain is built from TRBV19 and TRBJ2-7, with D possibly being TRBD2 (5 bases). The CDR3 has 13 amino acids. With 8 bases removed from V and 3 bases from J, the gap between germline ends came to 14 bases. Germline CDR1 and CDR2: LNHDA and SQIVND (reference sequence). CDR3 in amino acids: CASGPADFYEQYF. The CDR3, as DNA: TGTGCCAGTGGGCCAGCGGATTTCTACGAGCAGTACTTC.

The chain employs TRBV19 and TRBJ1-1, with D tentatively TRBD1 (5 bases). The length of the CDR3 is 14 residues. V lost 4 bases and J 6 bases, leaving 15 bases between the germline ends. CDR1 and CDR2 (germline): LNHDA, SQIVND (reference sequence). The CDR3 protein is CASSTREGRAEAFF. CDR3 DNA sequence: TGTGCCAGTAGTACTCGGGAGGGGAGGGCTGAAGCTTTCTTT.

Concerning this clonotype itself: A much larger clone lies a single base off, so this may be a read error. The V and J genes are TRBV5-1 and TRBJ2-3; 9 nucleotides match TRBD1. With V trimmed by 2 bases and J by 5 bases, 6 bases remained unmatched. The CDR3 extends over 15 amino acids. The germline V gene encodes CDR1 SGHRS and CDR2 YFSETQ. Written as DNA, the CDR3 is TGCGCCAGCAGCTTACAGGGGGCTTCCGTAGATACGCAGTATTTT. Encoded protein: CASSLQGASVDTQYF.

This clonotype was seen at least ten times. The rearrangement links TRBV11-1 to TRBJ2-6; 7 bases fit TRBD1. J gave up 0 bases and V 8 bases, and 13 bases lay outside the gene matches. Germline assignment: CDR1 SGHAT and CDR2 FQDESV (reference sequence). The CDR3 has 18 amino acids. The CDR3 reads CASRQGDDLISGANVLTF. The CDR3 nucleotides are TGTGCCAGCCGACAGGGAGACGACCTCATCTCTGGGGCCAACGTCCTGACTTTC.

The chain carries TRBV3-1 and TRBJ2-7; the match to TRBD1 covers 7 bases. The CDR3 totals 20 residues. The germline CDR1 and CDR2 sequences are LGHDT and YNNKEL (reference sequence). With V trimmed by 3 bases and J by 1 base, 21 bases remained unmatched. CDR3: CASSQYHRGSETPLSYEQYF. DNA of the CDR3: TGTGCCAGCAGCCAGTATCACAGGGGCAGCGAGACACCACTATCCTACGAGCAGTACTTC.

This clonotype was seen many times. This chain uses TRBV11-2 with TRBJ2-2; the D gene is possibly TRBD1 (6 bases). CDR1 is SGHAT and CDR2 is FQNNGV in the germline V gene. The CDR3 runs 17 residues. V lost 3 bases and J lost 3, with 17 bases in between. The CDR3 bases are TGTGCCAGCAGCTTCCCTCGGGACAAGGACTACACCGGGGAGCTGTTTTTT. Protein product: CASSFPRDKDYTGELFF.

Ten or more counts support this clonotype. J is TRBJ2-3 and V is TRBV5-1, with TRBD2 identical over 9 bases. This CDR3 has 15 amino acids. The germline V gene has CDR1 SGHRS and CDR2 YFSETQ. Trimming took 4 bases from V and 2 from J; bases not matched to a gene: 5. The CDR3 DNA reads TGCGCCAGCAGCCTGACTAGCGGAACCACAGATACGCAGTATTTT. This gives the protein CASSLTSGTTDTQYF.

This clonotype was recorded many times. The chain couples TRBV30 to TRBJ1-5, with D possibly being TRBD1 (6 bases). The CDR3 length is 13 residues. The V end was cut by 5 bases, the J end by 0 bases, with 8 bases between. Per the germline V gene, CDR1 is GTSNPN and CDR2 is SVGIG (reference sequence). Here the CDR3 reads CAWQQGSNQPQHF. The CDR3 DNA sequence: TGTGCCTGGCAACAGGGTAGCAATCAGCCCCAGCATTTT. Filled out from reference TRBV30 and TRBJ1-5, the complete variable domain reads SQTIHQWPATLVQPVGSPLSLECTVEGTSNPNLYWYRQAAGRGLQLLFYSVGIGQISSEVPQNLSASRPQDRQFILSSKKLLLSDSGFYLCAWQQGSNQPQHFGDGTRLSIL.

This clonotype was counted between two and nine times. The J gene is TRBJ1-5, the V gene TRBV10-1; 7 nucleotides line up with TRBD1. The CDR3 sequence is 18 residues long. V was pared by 8 bases and J by 2 bases, with 18 bases of the junction left unmatched. Germline V lookup: CDR1 WNHNN, CDR2 SYGVQD (reference sequence). The CDR3 loop is CASPKGGGDTQRNQPQHF. CDR3 DNA: TGCGCCAGCCCCAAGGGAGGGGGCGATACCCAACGCAATCAGCCCCAGCATTTT.

This clonotype was observed many times. This chain links TRBV24-1 with TRBJ2-1; 7 bases align to TRBD2. The germline V gene encodes CDR1 KGHDR and CDR2 SFDVKD. The CDR3 runs to 14 residues. V shed 6 bases, J shed 8 bases, and the junction held 9 bases outside the gene matches. The CDR3 reads CATSPGGGSDEQFF. The CDR3 bases are TGTGCCACCAGTCCCGGGGGAGGGAGCGATGAGCAGTTCTTC.

This clonotype was observed a few times. The chain couples TRBV2 to TRBJ1-2; 7 bases fit TRBD1. This CDR3 has 16 amino acids. Unmatched junction bases numbered 7, after V lost 0 bases and J lost 3 bases. The germline CDR1 and CDR2 sequences are SNHLY and FYNNEI. The CDR3: CASSEAPPTGDYGYTF. CDR3 coding DNA: TGTGCCAGCAGTGAAGCGCCACCTACAGGGGACTATGGCTACACCTTC.

This clonotype occurred many times. V gene TRBV3-1 combines with J gene TRBJ2-5, with D unresolved. The CDR3 consists of 12 residues. Deletions cut 3 bases from V and 4 bases from J, with 6 bases between. In germline, CDR1 is LGHDT, CDR2 YNNKEL (reference sequence). CDR3 protein: CASSQNAETQYF. DNA of the CDR3: TGTGCCAGCAGCCAGAATGCAGAGACCCAGTACTTC.

In this sample, this clonotype turned up many times. J is TRBJ2-7 and V is TRBV10-3; D remains ambiguous. Germline V gives CDR1 ENHRY, CDR2 SYGVKD. The CDR3 extends over 12 amino acids. Trimming stripped 5 bases from V and 0 bases from J, with 5 bases between. The CDR3 DNA follows: TGTGCCATCAGTACGGGCTCCTACGAGCAGTACTTC. Translated, it gives CAISTGSYEQYF.

This clonotype occurred many times. The gene calls are TRBV7-6 and TRBJ1-1; D is perhaps TRBD1 (6 bases). Germline V gene sequence: CDR1 SGHVS, CDR2 FNYEAQ. The CDR3 runs to 13 residues. V dropped 4 bases and J dropped 6 bases, with 12 bases sitting between them. The CDR3 bases are TGTGCCAGCAGCTCCCCGGGGGCAGCTGAAGCTTTCTTT. Its translation: CASSSPGAAEAFF.

This clonotype has only a few counts. The rearrangement uses TRBV4-1 and TRBJ2-5, with D perhaps matching TRBD2 (5 bases). Trimming stripped 4 bases from V and 5 bases from J, with 14 bases between. Germline V gene sequence: CDR1 MGHRA, CDR2 YSYEKL. The CDR3 extends over 14 amino acids. The CDR3 protein is CASSRIGKAETQYF. The CDR3 DNA sequence: TGCGCCAGCAGCCGCATCGGGAAAGCCGAGACCCAGTACTTC.

This clonotype appeared many times. V usage is TRBV19 and J usage is TRBJ2-7, with D possibly TRBD1 on 6 matching bases. From germline, CDR1 is LNHDA and CDR2 SQIVND (reference sequence). The CDR3 sequence is 15 residues long. V was trimmed by 7 bases and J by 0 bases, leaving 16 bases between them. This CDR3 is CASTAGQSSSYEQYF. The CDR3 coding sequence is TGTGCCAGTACCGCTGGACAGTCTTCCTCCTACGAGCAGTACTTC. The whole variable domain, filled in from reference TRBV19 and TRBJ2-7, reads DGGITQSPKYLFRKEGQNVTLSCEQNLNHDAMYWYRQDPGQGLRLIYYSQIVNDFQKGDIAEGYSVSREKKESFPLTVTSAQKNPTAFYLCASTAGQSSSYEQYFGPGTRLTVT.

The chain joins TRBV14 to TRBJ1-2; a weak D match, TRBD1 (5 bases). V was trimmed by 3 bases and J by 8 bases, leaving 10 bases between them. Germline CDR1 reads SGHDN; CDR2 reads FVKESK. CDR3 length: 12 residues. As DNA, the CDR3 is TGTGCCAGCAGCCACGAAGGGACCGGCTACACCTTC. It is translated as CASSHEGTGYTF.

This clonotype was counted at least ten times. This chain connects TRBV19 to TRBJ1-1; the match to TRBD1 covers 7 bases. Germline CDR1 reads LNHDA; CDR2 reads SQIVND (reference sequence). Losses at the gene ends were 4 bases for V and 0 bases for J; bases not matched to a gene: 11. The CDR3 has 17 amino acids. The CDR3 here is CASSKMGQLGMNTEAFF. The CDR3 DNA follows: TGTGCCAGTAGTAAAATGGGACAGCTAGGGATGAACACTGAAGCTTTCTTT.

This clonotype came up many times. The chain carries TRBV6-6 and TRBJ1-1, with unresolved D. This CDR3 is built from 15 residues. The germline V gene encodes CDR1 MNHNY and CDR2 SVGAGI (reference sequence). The germline V and J ends were trimmed by 2 bases and 1 base, with 11 bases remaining between them. The CDR3 here is CASSYDRRENTEAFF. CDR3 in DNA: TGTGCCAGCAGTTACGATCGGCGGGAGAACACTGAAGCTTTCTTT.

This clonotype was seen at least ten times. The V gene is TRBV6-1, the J gene TRBJ1-1, with D possibly matching TRBD1 (5 bases). V lost 3 bases and J 2 bases, leaving 10 bases between the germline ends. CDR3 length: 14 amino acids. The germline gives CDR1 MNHNS, CDR2 SASEGT. The CDR3 sequence: CASSEHRGNTEAFF. CDR3 nucleotide sequence: TGTGCCAGCAGTGAGCATCGGGGCAACACTGAAGCTTTCTTT.

This clonotype has at least ten counts. The V gene is TRBV11-3, the J gene TRBJ2-7; D may be TRBD1 or TRBD2 (5 bases each). Trimming took off 4 bases at V and 0 bases at J, with 10 bases between the two ends. The length of the CDR3 is 14 residues. Germline loops: CDR1 SGHNT, CDR2 YENEEA. The chain's CDR3 is CASSWGSSSYEQYF. In DNA, the CDR3 is TGTGCCAGCAGCTGGGGGAGCAGCTCCTACGAGCAGTACTTC.

Concerning this clonotype: This may be a read error: a much more frequent sequence differs by one nucleotide. The CDR3 does not close with the conserved phenylalanine or tryptophan, likely indicating a read error. The chain uses TRBV18 and TRBJ2-7, with 9 bases matching TRBD1. Germline V CDR1 and CDR2: KGHSH, LQKENI. CDR3 length equals 16 residues. V lost 5 bases and J lost 3; bases outside the gene matches: 11. CDR3 sequence (DNA): TGTGCCAGCTCATCTCGGACAGGGGCTGATCTCTACGAGCAGTACCTC. Residues: CASSSRTGADLYEQYL.